This T cell receptor (beta chain) appears in the sequencing data of a study of T cell clonotyping in hematopoietic cell transplantation (dated by TCRdb to the early 2020s). Regarding the research as a whole: A total of approximately 130 blood samples were gathered in the study from roughly 40 consecutive transplant recipients along with their related donors. Patient recruitment ran from 2015 to early 2017, and follow-up continued until late 2020 or death.

Remarks on this clone: Its specific antigen is unknown. The sample holds no much larger clone one base away, and base qualities are not on file.

The germline V gene specifies MNHEY as CDR1 and SVGAGI as CDR2. From the cysteine through the phenylalanine, the CDR3 covers 13 amino acids. Only the CDR3 part of the read is kept: 39 bases, read in frame from the first base. Here V drops 7 bases and J drops 5 bases, and the junction holds 6 bases not matched to any gene. The immunoSEQ assay, a bias-controlled multiplex PCR using V- and J-specific primers, was used to amplify TCR beta CDR3 regions from genomic DNA. In a second PCR step, a proprietary barcode and Illumina adapter sequences were attached to the CDR3 amplicons. An Illumina MiSeq instrument was used for sequencing of the CDR3 libraries. The authors processed their data as follows. Export and quality control were performed with immunoSEQ Analyzer 3.0, and downstream analyses were performed with R Bioconductor and Immunarch. Repertoire metrics were calculated using only productive rearrangements within the normalized downsampled data set. In the normalized cohort, a clonotype counted as pathologically expanded if the clonotype was larger than 5 templates. Repertoire diversity was measured with the Inverse Simpson Index. To capture all clonotypes, the CMV-specificity analyses were run on the non-normalized data set. Not all clones reach the TCRdb copy of this immuneACCESS table, which keeps in-frame sequences only. Checked studies attribute under half of the gap to unresolved V genes and leave the rest unexplained. V, J and clone size are taken as reported in that table, and D and trimming were inferred from the DNA itself. The table for this sample lists about 36,000 clones; about 90% of them were counted only once. Nearly 2% of the sample rests with the top ten.

Results the study describes overall, beyond this receptor: Inverse Simpson Index values from donors and from recipients before transplant predicted broader TCR repertoire diversity after transplant. A decrease in recipient TCR diversity was observed after transplant, and a progressive increase in pathologically expanded clonotypes was seen from day 30 to day 180. The sample size was limited, and because cells were not sorted, the contributions of CD4 and CD8 repertoires could not be separated. Recipient repertoires showed only a small fraction of overlap with donor repertoires, and over 97% appeared de novo at the given depth.

Related transplant donors provided blood samples for TCR beta sequencing. Nuclei Lysis Solution was used to extract genomic DNA from fresh or cryopreserved unfractionated peripheral blood mononuclear cells. Sequencing was done on a sample of peripheral blood mononuclear cells. The clonotype comes from a woman aged 40 to 50 in good health. Some clones in this sample may be carry-over from other donors' samples. The chain was built from TRBV6-5 and TRBJ1-2, with 8 junctional bases fitting TRBD1. The DNA sequence is given as TGTGCCAGCAAGAGGGACAGGCTGTATGGCTACACCTTC. Its protein is CASKRDRLYGYTF.